This entry is about one T cell receptor (beta chain). Sequencing used immunoSEQ multiplex PCR; TCRdb keeps in-frame clones, though not all of them. In the table there are approximately 60,000 clones, less than 95% of which are singletons. The data stem from a study of control samples from healthy donors and cancer patients. The TCR originated in a man aged 30 to 39 with colorectal cancer. Sequenced sample: PBMCs.

The CDR3 here is CASSLGQTPGENIQYF. The CDR3 DNA reads TGTGCCAGCAGCTTAGGACAGACGCCGGGGGAGAACATTCAGTACTTC. The chain uses TRBV7-2 and TRBJ2-4; a possible D gene is TRBD2 (6 bases). CDR1 and CDR2 from the germline V gene are SGHTA and FQGNSA. The CDR3 loop spans 16 amino acids. V was shortened by 1 base and J by 7 bases, with 17 bases between the two germline ends.